This is a list of T cell receptor beta chains from one sample in a study of control samples from healthy donors and cancer patients. Generated by immunoSEQ multiplex PCR, the TCRdb table keeps only in-frame clones and is missing some. The data contain 150,000 to 200,000 clones, 80% to 95% of them singletons. Sequencing used blood. The receptors derive from a young woman in good health. Each CDR3 is given with its conserved first and last residue. The order of the fields is V gene, D gene, CDR3 length, J gene, CDR3 DNA, CDR3 protein. D genes are given only for firm matches.

v_call: TRBV28; d_call: NA; cdr3_length: 13; j_call: TRBJ2-7; cdr3_nt: TGTGCCAGCAGTTTGGGGGCCCTGGTCGAGCAGTACTTC; cdr3_aa: CASSLGALVEQYF
v_call: TRBV6-5; d_call: NA; cdr3_length: 13; j_call: TRBJ1-5; cdr3_nt: TGTGCCAGTGACCCCTGGTTTGGTCAGCCCCAGCATTTT; cdr3_aa: CASDPWFGQPQHF
v_call: TRBV29-1; d_call: NA; cdr3_length: 13; j_call: TRBJ1-1; cdr3_nt: TGCAGCGGAAAGGACAGCATGAACACTGAAGCTTTCTTT; cdr3_aa: CSGKDSMNTEAFF
v_call: TRBV28; d_call: NA; cdr3_length: 14; j_call: TRBJ2-7; cdr3_nt: TGTGCCAGCACGTCCGCCAGGTCAATCTACGAGCAGTACTTC; cdr3_aa: CASTSARSIYEQYF
v_call: TRBV18; d_call: TRBD1; cdr3_length: 14; j_call: TRBJ1-2; cdr3_nt: TGTGCCAGCTCCCGGACAGGGATTATCTATGGCTACACCTTC; cdr3_aa: CASSRTGIIYGYTF
v_call: TRBV28; d_call: NA; cdr3_length: 16; j_call: TRBJ1-1; cdr3_nt: TGTGCCAGCAGTTTAGGTAGCGGGACAATGAACACTGAAGCTTTCTTT; cdr3_aa: CASSLGSGTMNTEAFF
v_call: TRBV6-4; d_call: NA; cdr3_length: 15; j_call: TRBJ1-2; cdr3_nt: TGTGCCAGCAGTGACTCGGCGCAGGGGACCTATGGCTACACCTTC; cdr3_aa: CASSDSAQGTYGYTF
v_call: TRBV5-1; d_call: NA; cdr3_length: 16; j_call: TRBJ1-2; cdr3_nt: TGCGCCAGCAGCTCGGGACCTCAGCCCCTAAACTATGGCTACACCTTC; cdr3_aa: CASSSGPQPLNYGYTF
v_call: TRBV28; d_call: NA; cdr3_length: 16; j_call: TRBJ1-4; cdr3_nt: TGTGCCAGCACATTGGGGGGCGGGGCAACTAATGAAAAACTGTTTTTT; cdr3_aa: CASTLGGGATNEKLFF
v_call: TRBV9; d_call: NA; cdr3_length: 12; j_call: TRBJ1-1; cdr3_nt: TGTGCCAGCAGCACTCAGAACACTGAAGCTTTCTTT; cdr3_aa: CASSTQNTEAFF
v_call: TRBV6-2/TRBV6-3; d_call: TRBD1; cdr3_length: 15; j_call: TRBJ2-7; cdr3_nt: TGTGCCAGCAGCCCGGCAGGGGGCAGCTCCTACGAGCAGTACTTC; cdr3_aa: CASSPAGGSSYEQYF
v_call: TRBV11-2; d_call: NA; cdr3_length: 13; j_call: TRBJ2-2; cdr3_nt: TGTGCCAGCAGCCAAAACAGGGTTGGGGAGCTGTTTTTT; cdr3_aa: CASSQNRVGELFF
v_call: TRBV7-2; d_call: NA; cdr3_length: 13; j_call: TRBJ1-1; cdr3_nt: TGTGCCAGCAGCTCACAGCTGAACACTGAAGCTTTCTTT; cdr3_aa: CASSSQLNTEAFF
v_call: TRBV28; d_call: NA; cdr3_length: 16; j_call: TRBJ1-5; cdr3_nt: TGTGCCAGCAGCCCAAGCCGCCCAGGATTGGGCCAGCCCCAGCATTTT; cdr3_aa: CASSPSRPGLGQPQHF
v_call: TRBV9; d_call: TRBD2; cdr3_length: 17; j_call: TRBJ2-3; cdr3_nt: TGTGCCAGCAGCAAGAACCAAGCGGGAGGGCCGTCAGATACGCAGTATTTT; cdr3_aa: CASSKNQAGGPSDTQYF
v_call: TRBV4-3; d_call: NA; cdr3_length: 14; j_call: TRBJ2-1; cdr3_nt: TGCGCCAGCAGCCAAGACCCCAGCGGCAATGAGCAGTTCTTC; cdr3_aa: CASSQDPSGNEQFF
v_call: TRBV24-1; d_call: NA; cdr3_length: 11; j_call: TRBJ2-7; cdr3_nt: TGTGCCACCAGTGATTTGCTCGAGCAGTACTTC; cdr3_aa: CATSDLLEQYF
v_call: TRBV6-2/TRBV6-3; d_call: NA; cdr3_length: 16; j_call: TRBJ1-2; cdr3_nt: TGTGCCAGCAGTTACTCAGGACGGACGAAAAACTATGGCTACACCTTC; cdr3_aa: CASSYSGRTKNYGYTF
v_call: TRBV12-3/TRBV12-4; d_call: NA; cdr3_length: 11; j_call: TRBJ1-5; cdr3_nt: TGTGCCAGCAGCCCCGGCGGGCCCCAGCATTTT; cdr3_aa: CASSPGGPQHF
v_call: TRBV7-2; d_call: NA; cdr3_length: 13; j_call: TRBJ1-2; cdr3_nt: TGTGCCAGCAGTAACGGCACTAACTATGGCTACACCTTC; cdr3_aa: CASSNGTNYGYTF
v_call: TRBV28; d_call: TRBD1; cdr3_length: 14; j_call: TRBJ1-2; cdr3_nt: TGTGCCAGCAGTTTTGGGGACAGAAACTATGGCTACACCTTC; cdr3_aa: CASSFGDRNYGYTF
v_call: TRBV29-1; d_call: TRBD2; cdr3_length: 16; j_call: TRBJ2-2; cdr3_nt: TGCAGCGTTGAGGGGCTAGCGGATAGAAACACCGGGGAGCTGTTTTTT; cdr3_aa: CSVEGLADRNTGELFF
v_call: TRBV29-1; d_call: TRBD1; cdr3_length: 16; j_call: TRBJ1-2; cdr3_nt: TGCAGCGTTGGGTGGGGCCCGGGACAGGGCTCGTATGGCTACACCTTC; cdr3_aa: CSVGWGPGQGSYGYTF
v_call: TRBV5-6; d_call: TRBD2; cdr3_length: 15; j_call: TRBJ2-7; cdr3_nt: TGTGCCAGCAGCAAGCGTAGCGGGAGGGTCCACGAGCAGTACTTC; cdr3_aa: CASSKRSGRVHEQYF
v_call: TRBV28; d_call: NA; cdr3_length: 12; j_call: TRBJ2-5; cdr3_nt: TGTGCCACCCACGCCCGGGGAGAGACCCAGTACTTC; cdr3_aa: CATHARGETQYF
v_call: TRBV3-1/TRBV3-2; d_call: TRBD2; cdr3_length: 14; j_call: TRBJ2-7; cdr3_nt: TGTGCCAGCAGCCAAGGAGCGGGAGGCAAAGAGCAGTACTTC; cdr3_aa: CASSQGAGGKEQYF